This T cell receptor beta chain was observed in a study of identical twins. TCRdb reprocessed the 5' RACE reads with MiXCR, giving one entry per CDR3 protein. This table has some 260,000 distinct CDR3 sequences, around 15% appearing once. Study-wide findings and caveats: Zero-insertion results could be subject to partial confounding by invariant MAIT and iNKT cells.

This clonotype came up many times. The antigen is unknown. Sequencing was performed on memory (CD45RO+) T cells sorted from blood. The clonotype was recovered from a woman between 18 and 29 years old in good health.

The DNA of the CDR3 is TGCAGTGCTAATGGAGGGCCGGGTGAGCAGTTCTTC. This sequence encodes CSANGGPGEQFF. The chain joins TRBV20-1 to TRBJ2-1; TRBD2 is a possible D gene (6 bases). CDR1 and CDR2 (germline): DFQATT, SNEGSKA (reference sequence). V lost 4 bases, J lost 9 bases, and 13 bases lay in between. CDR3 length: 12 amino acids.